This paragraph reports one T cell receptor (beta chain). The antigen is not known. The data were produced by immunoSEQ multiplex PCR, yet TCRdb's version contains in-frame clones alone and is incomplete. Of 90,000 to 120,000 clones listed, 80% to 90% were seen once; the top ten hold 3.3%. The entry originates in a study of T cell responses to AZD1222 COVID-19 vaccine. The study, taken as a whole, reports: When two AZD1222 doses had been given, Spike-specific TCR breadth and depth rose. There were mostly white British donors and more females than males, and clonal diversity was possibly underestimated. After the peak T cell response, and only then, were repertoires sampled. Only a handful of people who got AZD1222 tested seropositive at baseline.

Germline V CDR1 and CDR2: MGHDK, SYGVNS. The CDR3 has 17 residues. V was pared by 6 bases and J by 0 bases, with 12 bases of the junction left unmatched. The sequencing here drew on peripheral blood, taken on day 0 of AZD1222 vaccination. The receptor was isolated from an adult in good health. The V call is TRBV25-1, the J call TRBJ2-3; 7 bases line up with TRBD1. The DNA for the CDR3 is TGTGCCAGCAGCTCTACAGGGGCCCGGCATAGCACAGATACGCAGTATTTT. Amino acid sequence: CASSSTGARHSTDTQYF.